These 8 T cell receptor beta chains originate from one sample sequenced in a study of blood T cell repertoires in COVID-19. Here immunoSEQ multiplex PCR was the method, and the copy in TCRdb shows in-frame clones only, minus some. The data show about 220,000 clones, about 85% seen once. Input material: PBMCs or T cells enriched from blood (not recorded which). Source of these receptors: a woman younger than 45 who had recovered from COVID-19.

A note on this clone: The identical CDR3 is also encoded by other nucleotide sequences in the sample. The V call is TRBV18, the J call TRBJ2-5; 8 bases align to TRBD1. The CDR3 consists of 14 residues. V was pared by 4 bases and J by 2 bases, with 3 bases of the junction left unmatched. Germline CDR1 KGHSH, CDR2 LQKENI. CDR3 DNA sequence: TGTGCCAGCTCACTCTACAGGGGGCAAGAGACCCAGTACTTC. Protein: CASSLYRGQETQYF.

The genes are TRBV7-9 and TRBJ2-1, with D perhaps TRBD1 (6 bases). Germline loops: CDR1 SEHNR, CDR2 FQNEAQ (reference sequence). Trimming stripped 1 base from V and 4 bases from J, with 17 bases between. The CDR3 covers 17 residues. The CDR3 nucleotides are TGTGCCAGCAGCTTAGAGTCGAGGACAGCAAATTACAATGAGCAGTTCTTC. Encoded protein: CASSLESRTANYNEQFF.

CDR3 coding DNA: TGTGCCAGTAGTGGATCGACGGGTTCACCCCTCCACTTT. This sequence encodes CASSGSTGSPLHF. This chain links TRBV19 with TRBJ1-6; D unclear. The CDR3 length is 13 residues. V was shortened by 5 bases and J by 9 bases, with 11 bases between the two germline ends. CDR1 and CDR2 from the germline V gene are LNHDA and SQIVND (reference sequence).

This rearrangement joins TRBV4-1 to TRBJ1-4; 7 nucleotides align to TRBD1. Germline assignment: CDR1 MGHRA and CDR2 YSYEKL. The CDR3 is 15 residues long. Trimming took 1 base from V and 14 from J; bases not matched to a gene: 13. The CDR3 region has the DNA TGCGCCAGCAGCCAAGGGCCCCGACAGGGATTAAATCTGTTTTTT. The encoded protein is CASSQGPRQGLNLFF.

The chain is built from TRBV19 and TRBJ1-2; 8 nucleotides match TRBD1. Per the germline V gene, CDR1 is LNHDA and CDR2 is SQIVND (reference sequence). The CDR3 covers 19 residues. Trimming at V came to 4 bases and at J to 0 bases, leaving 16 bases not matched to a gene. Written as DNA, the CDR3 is TGTGCCAGTAGTACCCCCGGACAGGGCACCTACCGTCCTAACTATGGCTACACCTTC. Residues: CASSTPGQGTYRPNYGYTF.

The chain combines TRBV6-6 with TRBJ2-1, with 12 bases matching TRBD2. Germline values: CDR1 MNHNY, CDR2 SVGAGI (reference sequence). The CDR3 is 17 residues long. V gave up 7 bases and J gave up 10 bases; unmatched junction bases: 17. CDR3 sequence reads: CASNRAPSGGAWREQFF. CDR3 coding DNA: TGTGCCAGCAATCGAGCCCCTAGCGGGGGGGCCTGGCGGGAGCAGTTCTTC.

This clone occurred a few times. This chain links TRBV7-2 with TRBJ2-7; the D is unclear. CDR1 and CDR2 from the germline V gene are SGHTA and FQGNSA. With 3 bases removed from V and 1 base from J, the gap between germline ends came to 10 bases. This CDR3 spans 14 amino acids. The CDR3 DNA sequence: TGTGCCAGCAGCTTGCAACCCACATCCTACGAGCAGTACTTC. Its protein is CASSLQPTSYEQYF.

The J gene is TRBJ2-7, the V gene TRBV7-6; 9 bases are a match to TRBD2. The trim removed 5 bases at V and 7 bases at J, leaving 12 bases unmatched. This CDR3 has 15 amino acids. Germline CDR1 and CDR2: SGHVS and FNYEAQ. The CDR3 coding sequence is TGTGCCAGCAGCCACCCGTGGGGACTAGCTCGTGAGCAGTACTTC. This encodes CASSHPWGLAREQYF.